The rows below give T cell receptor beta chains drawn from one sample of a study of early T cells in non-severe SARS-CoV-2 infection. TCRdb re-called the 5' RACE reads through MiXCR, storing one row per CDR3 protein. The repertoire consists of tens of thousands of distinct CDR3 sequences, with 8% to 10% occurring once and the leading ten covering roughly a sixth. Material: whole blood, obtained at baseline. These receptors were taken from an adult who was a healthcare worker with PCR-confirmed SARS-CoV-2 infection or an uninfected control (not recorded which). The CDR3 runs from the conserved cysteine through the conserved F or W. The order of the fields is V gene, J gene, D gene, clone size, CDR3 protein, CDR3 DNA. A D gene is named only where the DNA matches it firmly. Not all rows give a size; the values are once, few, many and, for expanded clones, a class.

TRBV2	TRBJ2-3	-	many	CASKWADTQYF	TGTGCCAGCAAATGGGCAGATACGCAGTATTTT
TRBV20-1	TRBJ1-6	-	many	CSARDGRGPLHF	TGCAGTGCCAGGGACGGCCGAGGACCCCTCCACTTT
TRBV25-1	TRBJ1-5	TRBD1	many	CASSPGQGLMMPQHF	TGTGCCAGCAGTCCAGGACAGGGCCTAATGATGCCCCAGCATTTT
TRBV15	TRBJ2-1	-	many	CATSRERPGLGENEQFF	TGTGCCACCAGCAGAGAAAGGCCGGGACTGGGTGAGAATGAGCAGTTCTTC
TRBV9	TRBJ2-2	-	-	CASSAFTGELFF	TGTGCCAGCAGCGCGTTCACCGGGGAGCTGTTTTTT
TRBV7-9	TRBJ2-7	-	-	CASSLAVGAGSYEQYF	TGTGCCAGCAGCTTAGCCGTGGGGGCTGGGTCCTACGAGCAGTACTTC
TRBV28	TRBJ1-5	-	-	CASRKDRVARNQPQHF	TGTGCCAGCAGGAAAGATAGAGTGGCGAGAAATCAGCCCCAGCATTTT
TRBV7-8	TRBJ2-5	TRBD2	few	CASSLARLAGAETQYF	TGTGCCAGCAGCTTAGCCCGGCTAGCGGGAGCAGAGACCCAGTACTTC
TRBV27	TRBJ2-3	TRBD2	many	CASSFLTSGPTSTDTQYF	TGTGCCAGCAGTTTCCTGACTAGCGGGCCTACTAGCACAGATACGCAGTATTTT
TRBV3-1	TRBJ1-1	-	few	CASSQGTLNTEAFF	TGTGCCAGCAGCCAAGGGACACTGAACACTGAAGCTTTCTTT
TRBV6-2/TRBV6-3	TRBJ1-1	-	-	CASSLESHSQNTEAFF	TGTGCCAGCAGTTTGGAGTCGCACAGCCAGAACACTGAAGCTTTCTTT
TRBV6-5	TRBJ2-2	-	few	CASSNRVEGGELFF	TGTGCCAGCAGCAACAGGGTTGAGGGCGGGGAGCTGTTTTTT
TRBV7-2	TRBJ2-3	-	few	CASAEAGAADTQYF	TGTGCCAGCGCTGAGGCAGGGGCTGCAGATACGCAGTATTTT
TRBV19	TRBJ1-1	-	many	CASSLFAATEAFF	TGTGCCAGTAGTCTCTTCGCGGCCACTGAAGCTTTCTTT
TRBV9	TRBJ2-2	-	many	CASSVSVTNTGELFF	TGTGCCAGCAGCGTTAGCGTAACGAACACCGGGGAGCTGTTTTTT